This passage covers 16 T cell receptor beta chains from one sample sequenced in a study of blood T cell repertoires in COVID-19. TCRdb keeps only in-frame clones here, not all; method: immunoSEQ multiplex PCR. The sample contains approximately 91,000 clones, 60% to 85% of which appear only once. Sequencing used peripheral blood. These receptors all stem from a woman older than 75 with acute or convalescent COVID-19.

This sequence joins TRBV7-2 and TRBJ2-7, with D hard to call. V dropped 1 base and J dropped 1 base, with 11 bases sitting between them. Germline-derived CDR1 and CDR2 are SGHTA and FQGNSA. The CDR3 spans 15 residues. CDR3 region: CASSLGQALSYEQYF. Here the CDR3 DNA reads TGTGCCAGCAGCTTAGGTCAGGCCCTTTCCTACGAGCAGTACTTC.

This chain connects TRBV30 to TRBJ1-1; D call uncertain. Deletions cut 4 bases from V and 5 bases from J, with 14 bases between. Germline CDR1 reads GTSNPN; CDR2 reads SVGIG (reference sequence). The CDR3 length is 13 residues. CDR3 loop: CAWMGSTRTEAFF. The CDR3 DNA sequence: TGTGCCTGGATGGGCAGCACTCGGACTGAAGCTTTCTTT.

This chain joins TRBV28 and TRBJ2-4; 10 bases match TRBD1. Germline V gene data show CDR1 as MDHEN and CDR2 as SYDVKM. The CDR3 consists of 14 residues. V dropped 11 bases and J dropped 15; count of bases not matched to a gene: 19. CDR3 DNA: TGTGCCTCGGGACAGGGGCACGGTGGGGCCTCTGGGTACTTC. Translation: CASGQGHGGASGYF.

The rearrangement links TRBV18 to TRBJ1-1; 7 bases agree with TRBD1. CDR1 and CDR2 (germline): KGHSH, LQKENI. The CDR3 length is 14 residues. V shed 1 base and J 3 bases; nucleotides not matched to a gene: 2. CDR3 sequence (DNA): TGTGCCAGCTCACCACTAGGGACAGACACTGAAGCTTTCTTT. It codes for CASSPLGTDTEAFF.

The chain employs TRBV30 and TRBJ1-1; possibly TRBD1 for D (6 bases). Germline-derived CDR1 and CDR2 are GTSNPN and SVGIG (reference sequence). This CDR3 has 13 amino acids. The V end lost 5 bases, the J end lost 1 base, and 11 bases lay between the germline ends. CDR3 sequence: CAWEQGQNTEAFF. The DNA of the CDR3 is TGTGCCTGGGAACAGGGCCAGAACACTGAAGCTTTCTTT.

This rearrangement joins TRBV12-3 or TRBV12-4 to TRBJ2-2; D gene unclear. Trimming removed 8 bases at V and 1 base at J, with 8 bases between. The CDR3 totals 13 residues. The DNA of the CDR3 is TGTGCCAGCCTATCCGAGAACACCGGGGAGCTGTTTTTT. Encoded protein: CASLSENTGELFF.

J is TRBJ2-1 and V is TRBV7-9; 9 nucleotides align to TRBD2. V dropped 1 base and J dropped 9; count of bases not matched to a gene: 7. Germline V gene sequence: CDR1 SEHNR, CDR2 FQNEAQ (reference sequence). The CDR3 loop spans 15 amino acids. The CDR3 region has the DNA TGTGCCAGCAGCTTAGGCGGGAGGGGTGTCAGTGAGCAGTTCTTC. Its translation is CASSLGGRGVSEQFF.

The chain combines TRBV12-2 with TRBJ1-1; the table's D gene call, TRBD1, was not cross checked with the DNA. TRBV12-2 is labeled a pseudogene. This CDR3 has 18 amino acids. The CDR3 region is CASRLAKTGTGASTEAFF. CDR3 sequence (DNA): TGTGCAAGTCGCTTGGCGAAAACCGGGACAGGGGCTTCGACTGAAGCTTTCTTT.

The chain carries TRBV7-2 and TRBJ1-2; 9 bases are shared with TRBD1. The V gene's germline CDR1 is SGHTA and CDR2 FQGNSA. V dropped 5 bases and J dropped 6; count of bases not matched to a gene: 4. The CDR3 loop spans 13 amino acids. CDR3 loop: CASSPRTGDGYTF. For the CDR3, the DNA is TGTGCCAGCAGCCCCCGGACAGGGGATGGCTACACCTTC.

This clone occurred a few times. J is TRBJ1-2 and V is TRBV9, with TRBD1 matching over 11 bases. Germline CDR1 and CDR2: SGDLS and YYNGEE. The CDR3 length is 15 residues. The junction had 3 bases not matched to a gene; V was cut back by 0 bases and J by 5 bases. As DNA, the CDR3 is TGTGCCAGCAGCGTAGGGACAGGGGGCGCATATGGCTACACCTTC. Translation: CASSVGTGGAYGYTF.

DNA for the CDR3: TGTGCCAGCAGCTTGGCTCCGGGACAGGGGCTGGGAAACACCATATATTTT. It yields the protein CASSLAPGQGLGNTIYF. V and J are TRBV5-4 and TRBJ1-3; TRBD1 aligns across 10 bases. Germline trimming cut 0 bases from V and 4 bases from J; bases unmatched to any gene: 7. This CDR3 region has 17 residues. Germline V gene sequence: CDR1 SGHNT, CDR2 YYREEE (reference sequence).

This sequence joins TRBV18 and TRBJ2-2; TRBD1 is a possible D gene (5 bases). The CDR3 spans 15 residues. The V and J ends lost 2 bases and 6 bases respectively, with 13 bases between them. From germline, CDR1 is KGHSH and CDR2 LQKENI. The CDR3 region has the DNA TGTGCCAGCTCACCAGCAGGGCGCGAGGCCGGGGAGCTGTTTTTT. Translated, it gives CASSPAGREAGELFF.

V and J are TRBV7-9 and TRBJ2-1, with TRBD2 matching 7 bases. The junction had 3 bases not matched to a gene; V was cut back by 4 bases and J by 3 bases. From germline, CDR1 is SEHNR and CDR2 FQNEAQ (reference sequence). The CDR3 sequence is 14 residues long. For the CDR3, the DNA is TGTGCCAGCAGCTCGGGACTACTCTACAATGAGCAGTTCTTC. Translating it yields CASSSGLLYNEQFF. The full variable domain, completed using reference TRBV7-9 and TRBJ2-1, is DTGVSQNPRHKITKRGQNVTFRCDPISEHNRLYWYRQTLGQGPEFLTYFQNEAQLEKSRLLSDRFSAERPKGSFSTLEIQRTEQGDSAMYLCASSSGLLYNEQFFGPGTRLTVL.

CDR3 sequence reads: CASTNRDEGEQFF. For the CDR3, the DNA is TGTGCCAGCACGAACAGGGATGAGGGTGAGCAGTTCTTC. This chain uses TRBV2 with TRBJ2-1; D is possibly TRBD1 (6 bases). With 7 bases removed from V and 9 bases from J, the gap between germline ends came to 16 bases. The CDR3 consists of 13 residues. The germline CDR1 and CDR2 sequences are SNHLY and FYNNEI.

The V call is TRBV23-1, the J call TRBJ2-3; the match to TRBD2 covers 14 bases. TRBV23-1 belongs to the ORF category, with a function that is uncertain. After removal of 3 bases from V and 11 bases from J, the junction contained 22 bases not matched to a gene. The CDR3 is 20 amino acids. The CDR3 protein is CASSQPTSGRAVPPTSGQYF. The DNA of the CDR3 is TGCGCCAGCAGTCAGCCGACTAGCGGGAGGGCGGTTCCCCCCACAAGCGGGCAGTATTTT.

The V gene is TRBV14, the J gene TRBJ2-2, with 14 bases identical to TRBD2. Germline trimming cut 5 bases from V and 4 bases from J; bases unmatched to any gene: 3. This CDR3 is 16 amino acids long. Germline CDR1 and CDR2: SGHDN and FVKESK. This CDR3 reads CASSIGLAGGTGELFF. The CDR3 nucleotides are TGTGCCAGCAGCATTGGACTAGCGGGGGGCACCGGGGAGCTGTTTTTT. Supplemented by reference TRBV14 and TRBJ2-2, the full variable domain reads EAGVTQFPSHSVIEKGQTVTLRCDPISGHDNLYWYRRVMGKEIKFLLHFVKESKQDESGMPNNRFLAERTGGTYSTLKVQPAELEDSGVYFCASSIGLAGGTGELFFGEGSRLTVL.